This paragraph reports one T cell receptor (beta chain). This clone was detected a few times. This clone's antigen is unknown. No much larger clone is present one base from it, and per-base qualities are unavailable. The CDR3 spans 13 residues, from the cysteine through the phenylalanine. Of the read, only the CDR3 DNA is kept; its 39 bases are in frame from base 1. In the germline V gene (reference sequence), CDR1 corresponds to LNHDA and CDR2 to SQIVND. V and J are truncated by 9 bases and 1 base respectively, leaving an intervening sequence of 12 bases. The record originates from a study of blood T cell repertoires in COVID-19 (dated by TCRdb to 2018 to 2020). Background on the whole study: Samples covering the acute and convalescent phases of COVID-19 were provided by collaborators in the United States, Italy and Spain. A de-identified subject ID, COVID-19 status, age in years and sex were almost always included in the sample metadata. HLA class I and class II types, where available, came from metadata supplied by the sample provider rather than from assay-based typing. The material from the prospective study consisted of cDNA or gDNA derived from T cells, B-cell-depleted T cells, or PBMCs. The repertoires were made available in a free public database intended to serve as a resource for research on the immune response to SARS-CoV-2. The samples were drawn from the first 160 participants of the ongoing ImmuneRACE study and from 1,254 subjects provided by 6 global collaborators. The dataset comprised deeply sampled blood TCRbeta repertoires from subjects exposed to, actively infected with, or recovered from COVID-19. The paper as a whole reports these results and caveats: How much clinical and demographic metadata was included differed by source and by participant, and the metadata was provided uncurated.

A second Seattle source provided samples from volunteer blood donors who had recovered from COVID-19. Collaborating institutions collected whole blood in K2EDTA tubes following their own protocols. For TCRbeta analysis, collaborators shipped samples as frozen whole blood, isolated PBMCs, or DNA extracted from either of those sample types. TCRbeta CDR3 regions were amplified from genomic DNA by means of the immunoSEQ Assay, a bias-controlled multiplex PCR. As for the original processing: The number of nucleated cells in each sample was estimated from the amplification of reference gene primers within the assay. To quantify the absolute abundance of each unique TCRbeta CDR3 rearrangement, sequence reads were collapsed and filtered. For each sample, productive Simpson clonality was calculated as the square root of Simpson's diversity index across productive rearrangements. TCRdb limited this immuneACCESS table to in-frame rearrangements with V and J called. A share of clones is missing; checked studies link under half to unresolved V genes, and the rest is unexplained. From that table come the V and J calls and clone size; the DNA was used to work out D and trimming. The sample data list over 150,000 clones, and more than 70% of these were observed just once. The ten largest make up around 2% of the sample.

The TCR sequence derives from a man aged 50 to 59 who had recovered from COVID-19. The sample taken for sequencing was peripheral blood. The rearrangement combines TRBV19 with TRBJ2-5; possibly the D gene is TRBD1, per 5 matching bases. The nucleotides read TGTGCCAGCCGCAGGGCCCTCCAAGAGACCCAGTACTTC. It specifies CASRRALQETQYF.